One sample yielded the 30 T cell receptor beta chains listed below, sequenced in a study of blood T cells in healthy people across ages. PCR was performed a second time for about 7 to 12 cycles using a sample-barcoded 5' primer and a J-beta primer mix. A single record per CDR3 protein comes from TCRdb applying MiXCR to the 5' RACE reads. The sample gives 450,000 to 600,000 distinct CDR3 sequences, about 29% of which show up once; about 3.3% is in the top ten. Separately, the same data were catalogued under a study of T cells of mothers and their children.

Sequenced: blood. The receptors shown here come from a boy aged 2-15 years in good health.

This clonotype was detected a few times. The rearrangement links TRBV28 to TRBJ2-2; 8 bases line up with TRBD2. In germline, CDR1 is MDHEN, CDR2 SYDVKM. V dropped 3 bases and J dropped 3; count of bases not matched to a gene: 9. The length of the CDR3 is 17 residues. The CDR3: CASSLMASGLYTGELFF. The CDR3 DNA reads TGTGCCAGCAGTTTGATGGCTAGCGGGCTATACACCGGGGAGCTGTTTTTT.

This clonotype was recorded a few times. The chain is built from TRBV7-7 and TRBJ2-5; perhaps TRBD1 as D (5 bases). Per the germline V gene, CDR1 is SSHAT and CDR2 is FNYEAQ (reference sequence). This CDR3 spans 13 amino acids. The V end lost 5 bases, the J end lost 5 bases, and 12 bases lay between the germline ends. The CDR3: CASSTGYRETQYF. The CDR3 DNA sequence: TGTGCCAGCAGCACAGGATATCGGGAGACCCAGTACTTC. The full variable domain, rest sourced from reference TRBV7-7 and TRBJ2-5, is GAGVSQSPRYKVTKRGQDVTLRCDPISSHATLYWYQQALGQGPEFLTYFNYEAQPDKSGLPSDRFSAERPEGSISTLTIQRTEQRDSAMYRCASSTGYRETQYFGPGTRLLVL.

This clonotype was picked up a small number of times. CDR3 sequence: CASSPLPNEQFF. The DNA of the CDR3 is TGCGCCAGCAGCCCCTTACCTAATGAGCAGTTCTTC. This rearrangement joins TRBV4-3 to TRBJ2-1; no clear D. Germline V gene sequence: CDR1 LGHNA, CDR2 YSLEER. Trimming took 4 bases from V and 7 from J, leaving 8 bases between them. CDR3 length equals 12 residues.

This rearrangement joins TRBV20-1 to TRBJ2-7; 7 bases match TRBD1. The CDR3 spans 15 residues. Germline V lookup: CDR1 DFQATT, CDR2 SNEGSKA (reference sequence). The V segment lost 3 bases and the J segment 3 bases; nucleotides outside the gene matches: 11. This chain's CDR3 is CSARTAKGQLYEQYF. DNA for the CDR3: TGCAGTGCTAGGACGGCAAAGGGACAGCTCTACGAGCAGTACTTC.

This clonotype was counted ten times or more. This chain uses TRBV29-1 with TRBJ2-5, with 9 bases aligning to TRBD1. The germline V gene encodes CDR1 SQVTM and CDR2 ANQGSEA. This CDR3 region has 13 residues. Germline trimming cut 6 bases from V and 1 base from J; bases unmatched to any gene: 3. The CDR3, as DNA: TGCAGCGTCCGACAGGGGGTCCAAGAGACCCAGTACTTC. This translates into CSVRQGVQETQYF.

This clonotype was recorded at least ten times. This rearrangement joins TRBV7-9 to TRBJ2-3, with 13 positions matching TRBD2. Trimming removed 5 bases from V and 6 bases from J; junction bases left unmatched: 11. This CDR3 spans 17 amino acids. Germline CDR1 and CDR2: SEHNR and FQNEAQ (reference sequence). The CDR3 region is CASSQLTSGGDVDTQYF. CDR3 nucleotide sequence: TGTGCCAGCAGCCAACTTACTAGCGGGGGGGATGTGGATACGCAGTATTTT.

This clonotype occurred a few times. This chain connects TRBV12-3 or TRBV12-4 to TRBJ2-4; D not certain. V was pared by 3 bases and J by 0 bases, with 15 bases between. CDR3 size: 17 residues. The CDR3 protein is CASSFRKGSLAKNIQYF. CDR3 nucleotides: TGTGCCAGCAGTTTTCGGAAGGGTTCACTAGCCAAAAACATTCAGTACTTC.

For this clonotype: One end of the junction fails to match germline, which may point to a read error. DNA of the CDR3: TGTGCCAGCACCTATTCAACAGCCAACAAGTACGAGCAATACTTC. This encodes CASTYSTANKYEQYF. The chain employs TRBV7-2 and TRBJ2-7; D gene uncertain. The CDR3 consists of 15 residues. Germline assignment: CDR1 SGHTA and CDR2 FQGNSA.

V and J are TRBV7-8 and TRBJ2-3; D is tentatively TRBD1 or TRBD2 (6 bases each). Trimming removed 1 base from V and 3 bases from J, with 17 bases in between. Germline V gene sequence: CDR1 SGHVS, CDR2 FQNEAQ. This CDR3 spans 17 amino acids. The DNA of the CDR3 is TGTGCCAGCAGCTTAGGATCCGGGGGCGTTAGGACAGATACGCAGTATTTT. Translated, it gives CASSLGSGGVRTDTQYF.

The chain combines TRBV5-6 with TRBJ2-1; D gene unclear. Germline lookup yields CDR1 SGHDT and CDR2 YYEEEE. This CDR3 is 11 amino acids long. V gave up 3 bases and J gave up 10 bases, with 8 bases separating them. CDR3 in DNA: TGTGCCAGCAGCTCACACCGGGAGCAGTTCTTC. This sequence encodes CASSSHREQFF.

As DNA, the CDR3 is TGTGCCAGCAGCTCGGTAGAGGCGCCCGGGGAGCTGTTTTTT. Translation: CASSSVEAPGELFF. This chain connects TRBV7-9 to TRBJ2-2; D remains unclear. Trimming stripped 4 bases from V and 6 bases from J, with 12 bases between. Germline V CDR1 and CDR2: SEHNR, FQNEAQ (reference sequence). The CDR3 spans 14 residues.

The chain employs TRBV19 and TRBJ2-1, with 7 bases that match TRBD2. Germline CDR1 reads LNHDA; CDR2 reads SQIVND (reference sequence). Unmatched junction bases numbered 14, after V lost 8 bases and J lost 13 bases. The CDR3 covers 13 residues. DNA for the CDR3: TGTGCCAGTGGCCACGGCGGGAGCTCTGCCCAGTTCTTC. This codes for CASGHGGSSAQFF.

The chain recombines TRBV29-1 with TRBJ1-2, with 8 nucleotides matching TRBD1. In germline, CDR1 is SQVTM, CDR2 ANQGSEA. J gave up 8 bases and V 5 bases, and 7 bases lay outside the gene matches. This CDR3 region has 12 residues. In DNA form, the CDR3 reads TGCAGCGTTAGGACAGGGCTTGCGGGCTACACCTTC. Residues: CSVRTGLAGYTF.

This clonotype was detected only a few times. A read error may produce the germline difference seen at one junction end. J is TRBJ1-4 and V is TRBV12-3 or TRBV12-4, with D tentatively TRBD1 (6 bases). The CDR3 totals 12 residues. The CDR3 here is CASTGSNEKLFF. CDR3 in DNA: TGCGCCAGCACAGGGTCTAATGAAAAACTGTTTTTT.

V gene TRBV5-1 combines with J gene TRBJ2-2; a weak D match, TRBD1 (5 bases). CDR1 and CDR2 from the germline V gene are SGHRS and YFSETQ. V gave up 6 bases and J gave up 4 bases, with 13 bases separating them. The length of the CDR3 is 14 residues. The CDR3 nucleotides read TGCGCCAGCAACGCTGACAGAGTCACCGGGGAGCTGTTTTTT. Encoded protein: CASNADRVTGELFF.

This clonotype was picked up a small number of times. The J gene is TRBJ2-3, the V gene TRBV5-1, with D tentatively TRBD2 (5 bases). The V and J ends lost 0 bases and 2 bases respectively, with 13 bases between them. This CDR3 comprises 16 residues. Per germline, CDR1 SGHRS and CDR2 YFSETQ. CDR3 sequence (DNA): TGCGCCAGCAGCTTGGCAATGGAGCGGTCCACAGATACGCAGTATTTT. The encoded protein is CASSLAMERSTDTQYF. The complete variable domain, with remaining parts taken from reference TRBV5-1 and TRBJ2-3, reads KAGVTQTPRYLIKTRGQQVTLSCSPISGHRSVSWYQQTPGQGLQFLFEYFSETQRNKGNFPGRFSGRQFSNSRSEMNVSTLELGDSALYLCASSLAMERSTDTQYFGPGTRLTVL.

The chain uses TRBV15 and TRBJ1-3, with no clear D. The CDR3 is 15 amino acids. Trimming left V 3 bases short and J 2 bases short, with 11 bases between. Germline-derived CDR1 and CDR2 are LNHNV and YYDKDF (reference sequence). The CDR3 coding sequence is TGTGCCACCAGCAGCAGGTTGGGCGCTGGAAACACCATATATTTT. Its protein product is CATSSRLGAGNTIYF.

V and J are TRBV5-1 and TRBJ2-5; 9 nucleotides line up with TRBD1. Germline CDR1 and CDR2: SGHRS and YFSETQ. The V gene end was trimmed by 4 bases and the J gene end by 4 bases; junction bases not matched to a gene: 11. This CDR3 spans 16 amino acids. CDR3 amino acids: CASSTRQGVLGETQYF. DNA for the CDR3: TGCGCCAGCAGCACCAGACAGGGGGTGTTGGGAGAGACCCAGTACTTC.

This clonotype was seen many times. V usage is TRBV2 and J usage is TRBJ2-5, with 8 bases that match TRBD1. This CDR3 has 14 amino acids. J gave up 4 bases and V 5 bases, and 6 bases lay outside the gene matches. Per germline, CDR1 SNHLY and CDR2 FYNNEI. DNA of the CDR3: TGTGCCAGCAGTTACGACAGGGGAGGAGAGACCCAGTACTTC. Translation: CASSYDRGGETQYF.

DNA for the CDR3: TGTGCCAGCAGTTTATCAGGAAGGAGCTCCTACGAGCAGTACTTC. Residues: CASSLSGRSSYEQYF. The chain recombines TRBV12-3 or TRBV12-4 with TRBJ2-5; D not resolved. The end of the DNA aligns better with TRBJ2-7, so the J call may be wrong. This CDR3 region has 15 residues.

This clonotype has more than one count but fewer than ten. The CDR3 region is CASSSVGNYEQYF. DNA of the CDR3: TGTGCCAGCAGCTCAGTGGGGAATTACGAGCAGTACTTC. The chain employs TRBV5-6 and TRBJ2-7; D gene uncertain. The CDR3 has 13 residues. V shed 3 bases and J shed 4 bases, with 11 bases lying between them. Germline loops: CDR1 SGHDT, CDR2 YYEEEE.

This clonotype was seen ten or more times. V and J are TRBV7-9 and TRBJ1-2; D uncertain. CDR3 size: 12 residues. Germline CDR1 is SEHNR and CDR2 is FQNEAQ (reference sequence). V gave up 0 bases and J gave up 4 bases, with 3 bases separating them. This CDR3 is CASSLAGYGYTF. The CDR3 DNA follows: TGTGCCAGCAGCTTAGCAGGCTATGGCTACACCTTC. The full variable domain, with the rest looked up from reference TRBV7-9 and TRBJ1-2, is DTGVSQNPRHKITKRGQNVTFRCDPISEHNRLYWYRQTLGQGPEFLTYFQNEAQLEKSRLLSDRFSAERPKGSFSTLEIQRTEQGDSAMYLCASSLAGYGYTFGSGTRLTVV.

This clonotype was recorded once. The rearrangement joins TRBV19 to TRBJ2-1; possibly TRBD2 for D (7 bases). V was shortened by 5 bases and J by 4 bases, with 12 bases between the two germline ends. In germline, CDR1 is LNHDA, CDR2 SQIVND (reference sequence). This CDR3 is 14 amino acids long. CDR3 in amino acids: CASSSGGQYNEQFF. The CDR3 nucleotides read TGTGCCAGTAGTTCGGGAGGACAGTACAATGAGCAGTTCTTC.

This clonotype turned up a few times. The chain is built from TRBV4-1 and TRBJ1-1; D remains unclear. Trimming took off 5 bases at V and 1 base at J, with 17 bases between the two ends. From germline, CDR1 is MGHRA and CDR2 YSYEKL. This CDR3 is built from 16 residues. The CDR3: CASSASSLGRNTEAFF. The CDR3 bases are TGCGCCAGCAGCGCCTCCAGTTTGGGGAGGAACACTGAAGCTTTCTTT.

The sample holds a few counts of this clonotype. The J gene is TRBJ1-4, the V gene TRBV27; 7 bases are a match to TRBD1. The V segment lost 6 bases and the J segment 4 bases; nucleotides outside the gene matches: 8. Germline V gene lookup returns CDR1 MNHEY and CDR2 SMNVEV (reference sequence). The CDR3 loop spans 15 amino acids. The CDR3 sequence: CASRPTTGLNEKLFF. The CDR3 coding sequence is TGTGCCAGCAGACCGACGACAGGGCTTAATGAAAAACTGTTTTTT.

This clonotype was counted ten times or more. The chain combines TRBV18 with TRBJ1-1; no definite D call. The CDR3 contains 13 residues. V lost 2 bases to trimming and J lost 0 bases, with 4 bases between them. The germline gives CDR1 KGHSH, CDR2 LQKENI. The CDR3 sequence: CASSPGLNTEAFF. CDR3 bases: TGTGCCAGCTCACCAGGGTTGAACACTGAAGCTTTCTTT.

This clonotype came up a few times. The V call is TRBV20-1, the J call TRBJ2-6; D gene ambiguous. This CDR3 is built from 12 residues. Germline loops: CDR1 DFQATT, CDR2 SNEGSKA (reference sequence). The V and J ends lost 7 bases and 0 bases respectively, with 4 bases between them. This CDR3 is CSGDSGANVLTF. The CDR3 region has the DNA TGCAGTGGGGACTCTGGGGCCAACGTCCTGACTTTC.

V is TRBV12-3 or TRBV12-4 and J is TRBJ2-3; D gene unclear. Trimming pared 3 bases from V and 0 bases from J, leaving 16 bases between. There are 17 residues in the CDR3. The CDR3 DNA sequence: TGTGCCAGCAGTTTTTATCAGGTCATCTCTAGCACAGATACGCAGTATTTT. This translates into CASSFYQVISSTDTQYF.

The table lists this clonotype with many counts. As DNA, the CDR3 is TGTGCCAGCAGTTACTCGACAGGGGGCCAGCCCCAGCATTTT. This codes for CASSYSTGGQPQHF. This sequence joins TRBV6-5 and TRBJ1-5, with 10 positions matching TRBD1. The J segment lost 7 bases and the V segment lost 0 bases, leaving 0 bases of the junction unmatched. The CDR3 is 14 amino acids. Germline V lookup: CDR1 MNHEY, CDR2 SVGAGI.

This chain joins TRBV6-5 and TRBJ2-4; D is possibly TRBD1 (5 bases). From germline, CDR1 is MNHEY and CDR2 SVGAGI. The V and J ends lost 6 bases and 6 bases respectively, with 9 bases between them. This CDR3 contains 12 residues. Here the CDR3 DNA reads TGTGCCAGCAGACTCAGGGTAAACATTCAGTACTTC. Translated, it gives CASRLRVNIQYF.